One sample yielded the 8 T cell receptor beta chains listed below, sequenced in a study of Graves' ophthalmopathy and Graves' hyperthyroidism. RNA served as the template for amplifying TCR beta CDR3 regions. Second-round multiplex PCR followed a first-round RT-PCR using HTBI primers. TCRdb redid the calling of the multiplex PCR reads with MiXCR, one entry per CDR3 protein. The sample holds about 370,000 distinct CDR3 sequences, about 17% seen once. Sequencing was performed on peripheral blood. The receptors were sampled from a woman under 30 with Graves' ophthalmopathy.

Only a few counts were recorded for this clonotype. The CDR3 sequence: CASRWDRGREAFF. The DNA for the CDR3 is TGTGCCAGCAGGTGGGACAGGGGGCGCGAAGCTTTCTTT. V usage is TRBV28 and J usage is TRBJ1-1, with TRBD1 matching 12 bases. The germline V gene encodes CDR1 MDHEN and CDR2 SYDVKM. The CDR3 loop spans 13 amino acids. V lost 6 bases and J lost 8; bases outside the gene matches: 4.

Comment on this clonotype: One base away lies a much larger clone, so this may be a sequencing read error. The chain uses TRBV27 and TRBJ2-3, with D perhaps being TRBD1 or TRBD2 (5 bases each). This CDR3 is 15 amino acids long. The V end lost 10 bases, the J end lost 6 bases, and 23 bases lay between the germline ends. Germline V lookup: CDR1 MNHEY, CDR2 SMNVEV (reference sequence). CDR3 sequence (DNA): TGTGCCAACAGACTAATCCGGGACCTAGCCGATACGCAGTATTTT. Its translation is CANRLIRDLADTQYF.

This clonotype was picked up many times. The chain has TRBV29-1 and TRBJ2-7; D is unclear. The germline V and J ends were trimmed by 4 bases and 0 bases, with 13 bases remaining between them. The germline V gene encodes CDR1 SQVTM and CDR2 ANQGSEA. The CDR3 length is 14 residues. CDR3 bases: TGCAGCGTTGGCACCTTCTACGACTCCTACGAGCAGTACTTC. It translates to CSVGTFYDSYEQYF.

This clonotype was counted at least ten times. V usage is TRBV6-6 and J usage is TRBJ2-4, with 8 bases identical to TRBD1. Germline assignment: CDR1 MNHNY and CDR2 SVGAGI (reference sequence). CDR3 length equals 15 residues. Unmatched junction bases numbered 4, after V lost 4 bases and J lost 2 bases. CDR3 sequence reads: CASSLGQGPKNIQYF. In DNA form, the CDR3 reads TGTGCCAGCAGTTTAGGACAGGGCCCCAAAAACATTCAGTACTTC.

The rearrangement joins TRBV6-1 to TRBJ1-1; D perhaps matches TRBD1 (5 bases). This CDR3 has 14 residues. Trimming stripped 5 bases from V and 0 bases from J, with 10 bases between. The germline V gene encodes CDR1 MNHNS and CDR2 SASEGT. CDR3 coding DNA: TGTGCCAGCAGTCCTGGACACATGAACACTGAAGCTTTCTTT. This sequence encodes CASSPGHMNTEAFF.

V usage is TRBV5-1 and J usage is TRBJ1-2; the D is unclear. Trimming pared 0 bases from V and 4 bases from J, leaving 16 bases between. There are 16 residues in the CDR3. Germline assignment: CDR1 SGHRS and CDR2 YFSETQ. CDR3 bases: TGCGCCAGCAGCTTGGATTCGGGCAATACGGGCTATGGCTACACCTTC. Translating gives CASSLDSGNTGYGYTF. Full variable domain (remainder filled in from reference TRBV5-1 and TRBJ1-2): KAGVTQTPRYLIKTRGQQVTLSCSPISGHRSVSWYQQTPGQGLQFLFEYFSETQRNKGNFPGRFSGRQFSNSRSEMNVSTLELGDSALYLCASSLDSGNTGYGYTFGSGTRLTVV.

This clonotype was seen repeatedly, ten times or more. V usage is TRBV28 and J usage is TRBJ1-1; D is possibly TRBD1 (6 bases). The CDR3 spans 14 residues. In germline, CDR1 is MDHEN, CDR2 SYDVKM. Trimming shortened V by 5 bases and J by 4 bases, and 14 bases separated the two germline ends. CDR3: CASSTRDTLTEAFF. The CDR3 DNA is TGTGCCAGCAGTACTCGGGACACCCTCACTGAAGCTTTCTTT.

This clonotype was found many times. The chain recombines TRBV6-2 or TRBV6-3 with TRBJ2-5; D not resolved. V gave up 2 bases and J gave up 1 base, with 2 bases separating them. This CDR3 is 12 amino acids long. Germline values: CDR1 MNHEY, CDR2 SVGEGT. The CDR3 is CASSYSQETQYF. DNA of the CDR3: TGTGCCAGCAGTTACAGCCAAGAGACCCAGTACTTC.